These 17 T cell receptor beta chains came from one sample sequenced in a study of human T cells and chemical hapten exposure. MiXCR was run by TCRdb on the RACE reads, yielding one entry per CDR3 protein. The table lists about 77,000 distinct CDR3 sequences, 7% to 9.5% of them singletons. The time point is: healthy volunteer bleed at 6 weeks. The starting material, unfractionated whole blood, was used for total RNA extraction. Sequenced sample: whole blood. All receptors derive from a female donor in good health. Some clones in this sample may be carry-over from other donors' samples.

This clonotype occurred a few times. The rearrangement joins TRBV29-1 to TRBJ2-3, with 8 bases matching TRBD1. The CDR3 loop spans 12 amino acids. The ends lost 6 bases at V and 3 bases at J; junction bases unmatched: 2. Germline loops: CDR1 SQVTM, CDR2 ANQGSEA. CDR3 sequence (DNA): TGCAGCGTCGGACAGGGTACAGATACGCAGTATTTT. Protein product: CSVGQGTDTQYF.

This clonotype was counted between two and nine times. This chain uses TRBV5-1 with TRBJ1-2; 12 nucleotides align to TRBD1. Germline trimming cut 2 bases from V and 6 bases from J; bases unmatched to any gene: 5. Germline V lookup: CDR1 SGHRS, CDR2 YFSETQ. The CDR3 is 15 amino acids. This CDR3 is CASSFTGTGGDGYTF. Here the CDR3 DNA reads TGCGCCAGCAGCTTCACCGGGACAGGGGGCGATGGCTACACCTTC.

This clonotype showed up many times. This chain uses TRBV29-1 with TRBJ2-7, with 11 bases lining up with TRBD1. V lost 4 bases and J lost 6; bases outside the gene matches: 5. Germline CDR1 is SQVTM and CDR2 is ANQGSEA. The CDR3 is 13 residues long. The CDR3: CSVVGTGGSEQYF. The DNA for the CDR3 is TGCAGCGTTGTTGGGACAGGGGGTTCCGAGCAGTACTTC.

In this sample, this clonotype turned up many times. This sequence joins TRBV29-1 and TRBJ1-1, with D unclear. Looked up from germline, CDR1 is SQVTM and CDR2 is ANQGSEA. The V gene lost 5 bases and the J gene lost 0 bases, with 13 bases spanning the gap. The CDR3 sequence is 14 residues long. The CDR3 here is CSVSRKTMNTEAFF. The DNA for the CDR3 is TGCAGCGTTTCTCGGAAGACTATGAACACTGAAGCTTTCTTT.

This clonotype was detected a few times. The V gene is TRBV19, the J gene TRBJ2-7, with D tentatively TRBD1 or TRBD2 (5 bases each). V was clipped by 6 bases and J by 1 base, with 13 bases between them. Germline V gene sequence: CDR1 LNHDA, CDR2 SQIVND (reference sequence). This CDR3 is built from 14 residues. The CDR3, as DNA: TGTGCCAGTAGCGGGACCTTTAGATCCTACGAGCAGTACTTC. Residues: CASSGTFRSYEQYF.

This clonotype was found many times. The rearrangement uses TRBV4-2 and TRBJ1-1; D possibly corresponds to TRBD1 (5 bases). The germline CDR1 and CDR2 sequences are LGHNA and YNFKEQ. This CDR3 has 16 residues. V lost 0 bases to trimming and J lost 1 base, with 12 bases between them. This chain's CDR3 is CASSQDKGTANTEAFF. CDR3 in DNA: TGTGCCAGCAGCCAAGATAAAGGGACGGCGAACACTGAAGCTTTCTTT.

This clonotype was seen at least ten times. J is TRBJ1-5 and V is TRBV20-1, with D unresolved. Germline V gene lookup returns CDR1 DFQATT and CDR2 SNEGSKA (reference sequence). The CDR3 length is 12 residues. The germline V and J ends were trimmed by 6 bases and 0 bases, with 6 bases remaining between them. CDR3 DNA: TGCAGTGCGGGTGTTAGCAATCAGCCCCAGCATTTT. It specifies CSAGVSNQPQHF.

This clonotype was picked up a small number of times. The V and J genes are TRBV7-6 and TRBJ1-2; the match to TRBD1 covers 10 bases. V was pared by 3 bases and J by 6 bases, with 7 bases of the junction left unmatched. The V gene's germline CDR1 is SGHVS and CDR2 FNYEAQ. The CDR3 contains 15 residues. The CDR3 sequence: CASSFRQGAFDGYTF. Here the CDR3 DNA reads TGTGCCAGCAGCTTTAGACAGGGGGCTTTCGATGGCTACACCTTC.

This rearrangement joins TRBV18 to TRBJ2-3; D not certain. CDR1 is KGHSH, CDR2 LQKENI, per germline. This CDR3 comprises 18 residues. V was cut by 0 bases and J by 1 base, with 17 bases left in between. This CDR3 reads CASSPPPEKAKGTDTQYF. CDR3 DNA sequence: TGTGCCAGCTCACCACCTCCGGAGAAAGCTAAGGGCACAGATACGCAGTATTTT.

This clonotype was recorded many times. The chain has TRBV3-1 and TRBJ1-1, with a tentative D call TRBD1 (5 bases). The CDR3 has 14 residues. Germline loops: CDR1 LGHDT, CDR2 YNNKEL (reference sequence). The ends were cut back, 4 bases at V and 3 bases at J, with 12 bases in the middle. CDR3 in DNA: TGTGCCAGCAGCCGCGATGGGGGGGACACTGAAGCTTTCTTT. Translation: CASSRDGGDTEAFF. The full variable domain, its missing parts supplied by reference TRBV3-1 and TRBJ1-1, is DTAVSQTPKYLVTQMGNDKSIKCEQNLGHDTMYWYKQDSKKFLKIMFSYNNKELIINETVPNRFSPKSPDKAHLNLHINSLELGDSAVYFCASSRDGGDTEAFFGQGTRLTVV.

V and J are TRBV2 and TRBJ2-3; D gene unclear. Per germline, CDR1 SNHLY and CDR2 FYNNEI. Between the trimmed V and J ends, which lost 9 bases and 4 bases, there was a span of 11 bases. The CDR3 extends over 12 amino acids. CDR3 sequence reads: CASAVSPDTQYF. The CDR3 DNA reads TGTGCCAGTGCAGTTTCCCCAGATACGCAGTATTTT.

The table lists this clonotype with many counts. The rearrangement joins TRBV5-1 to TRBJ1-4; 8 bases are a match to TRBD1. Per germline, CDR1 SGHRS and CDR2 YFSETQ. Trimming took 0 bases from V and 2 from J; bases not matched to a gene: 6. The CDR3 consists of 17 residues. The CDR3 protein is CASSLALDRGTNEKLFF. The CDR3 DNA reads TGCGCCAGCAGCTTGGCCCTCGACAGGGGCACTAATGAAAAACTGTTTTTT.

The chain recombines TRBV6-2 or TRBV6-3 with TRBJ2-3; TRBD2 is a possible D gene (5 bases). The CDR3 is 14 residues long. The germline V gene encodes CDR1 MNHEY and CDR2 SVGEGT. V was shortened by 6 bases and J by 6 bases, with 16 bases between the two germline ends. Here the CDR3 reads CASRRTFTGDTQYF. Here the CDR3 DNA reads TGTGCCAGCAGGAGGACTTTTACCGGGGATACGCAGTATTTT.

DNA of the CDR3: TGTGCCAGCAGCTTAGTGCTAGCGGGGGGGCAAAACAATGAGCAGTTCTTC. Residues: CASSLVLAGGQNNEQFF. This chain links TRBV7-2 with TRBJ2-1, with 12 bases lining up with TRBD2. There are 17 residues in the CDR3. Germline lookup yields CDR1 SGHTA and CDR2 FQGNSA. V lost 1 base and J lost 5; bases outside the gene matches: 6.

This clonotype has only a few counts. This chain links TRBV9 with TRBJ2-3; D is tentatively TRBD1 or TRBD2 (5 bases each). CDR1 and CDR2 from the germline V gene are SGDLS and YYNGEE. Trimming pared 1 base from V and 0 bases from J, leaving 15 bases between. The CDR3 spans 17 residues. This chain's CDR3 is CASSVWGSMGSTDTQYF. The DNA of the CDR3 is TGTGCCAGCAGCGTATGGGGGTCGATGGGAAGCACAGATACGCAGTATTTT.

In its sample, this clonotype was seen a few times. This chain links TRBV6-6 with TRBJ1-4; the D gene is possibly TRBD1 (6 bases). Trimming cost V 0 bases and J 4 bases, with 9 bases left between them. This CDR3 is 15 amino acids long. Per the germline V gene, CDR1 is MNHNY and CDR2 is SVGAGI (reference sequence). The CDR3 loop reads CASSYSDSFNEKLFF. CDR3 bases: TGTGCCAGCAGTTACTCGGACAGCTTTAATGAAAAACTGTTTTTT.

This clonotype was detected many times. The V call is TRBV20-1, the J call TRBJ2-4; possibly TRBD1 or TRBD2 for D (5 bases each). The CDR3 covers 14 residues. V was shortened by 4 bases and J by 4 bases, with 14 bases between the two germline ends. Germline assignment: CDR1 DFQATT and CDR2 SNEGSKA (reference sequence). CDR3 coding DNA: TGCAGTGCTACCGGGACCCTCAGAAAAAACATTCAGTACTTC. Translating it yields CSATGTLRKNIQYF.